This T cell receptor (beta chain) is drawn from a study of cytomegalovirus exposure and HLA in healthy donors. Study-wide points: When analyzed later, a missense DCLRE1C variant was found to be linked to TCR beta V- and J-gene trimming. The study flagged approximately 180 TCR beta chains as cytomegalovirus-associated.

Trimming took 3 bases from V and 5 from J, leaving 17 bases between them. There are 15 residues in the CDR3. Per germline, CDR1 SGHRS and CDR2 YFSETQ. The PCR had 60 Vbeta and 13 Jbeta primers. Sequenced by immunoSEQ multiplex PCR; TCRdb stores in-frame clones only, minus some. Altogether under 200,000 clones are present, about three quarters being singletons, with the ten largest covering 5.7%. With regard to this clone: No antigen is known for it.

The chain uses TRBV5-1 and TRBJ2-5; a possible D gene is TRBD1 (5 bases). This sequence was found in a man aged 40-50 years in good health and CMV-seronegative. Material for sequencing was PBMCs. CDR3 sequence: CASSSFGLQEETQYF. CDR3 nucleotides: TGCGCCAGCAGCTCCTTTGGGTTACAGGAGGAGACCCAGTACTTC.